Reported below is one TCR beta chain. Its target is unknown. The sample comes from a study of shared clonotypes between healthy human individuals. Study-level results: It was observed that approximately 5% of naive CD4 clonotypes were shared across a few donors.

As handled by the study authors: With immunoSEQ giving junction-only sequences and no quality scores, filtering differed. Produced via immunoSEQ multiplex PCR; TCRdb's table is partial and in-frame only. V and J calls and clone size are those listed in that table; D and trimming were worked out from the DNA. The data show approximately 740,000 clones, approximately 79% seen once. The clonotype comes from a woman aged 30 to 39 in good health. Material: memory CD4+ T cells sorted from blood. As to subset: CD45RA-negative fraction.

The CDR3 coding sequence is TGTGCCAGCAGTTTATTTCGACTAGCGGACCGGTGGAATGAGCAGTTCTTC. Translated, it gives CASSLFRLADRWNEQFF. The chain uses TRBV28 and TRBJ2-1; 9 nucleotides agree with TRBD2. The CDR3 has 17 residues. CDR1 is MDHEN and CDR2 is SYDVKM in the germline V gene. The ends lost 1 base at V and 7 bases at J; junction bases unmatched: 11.